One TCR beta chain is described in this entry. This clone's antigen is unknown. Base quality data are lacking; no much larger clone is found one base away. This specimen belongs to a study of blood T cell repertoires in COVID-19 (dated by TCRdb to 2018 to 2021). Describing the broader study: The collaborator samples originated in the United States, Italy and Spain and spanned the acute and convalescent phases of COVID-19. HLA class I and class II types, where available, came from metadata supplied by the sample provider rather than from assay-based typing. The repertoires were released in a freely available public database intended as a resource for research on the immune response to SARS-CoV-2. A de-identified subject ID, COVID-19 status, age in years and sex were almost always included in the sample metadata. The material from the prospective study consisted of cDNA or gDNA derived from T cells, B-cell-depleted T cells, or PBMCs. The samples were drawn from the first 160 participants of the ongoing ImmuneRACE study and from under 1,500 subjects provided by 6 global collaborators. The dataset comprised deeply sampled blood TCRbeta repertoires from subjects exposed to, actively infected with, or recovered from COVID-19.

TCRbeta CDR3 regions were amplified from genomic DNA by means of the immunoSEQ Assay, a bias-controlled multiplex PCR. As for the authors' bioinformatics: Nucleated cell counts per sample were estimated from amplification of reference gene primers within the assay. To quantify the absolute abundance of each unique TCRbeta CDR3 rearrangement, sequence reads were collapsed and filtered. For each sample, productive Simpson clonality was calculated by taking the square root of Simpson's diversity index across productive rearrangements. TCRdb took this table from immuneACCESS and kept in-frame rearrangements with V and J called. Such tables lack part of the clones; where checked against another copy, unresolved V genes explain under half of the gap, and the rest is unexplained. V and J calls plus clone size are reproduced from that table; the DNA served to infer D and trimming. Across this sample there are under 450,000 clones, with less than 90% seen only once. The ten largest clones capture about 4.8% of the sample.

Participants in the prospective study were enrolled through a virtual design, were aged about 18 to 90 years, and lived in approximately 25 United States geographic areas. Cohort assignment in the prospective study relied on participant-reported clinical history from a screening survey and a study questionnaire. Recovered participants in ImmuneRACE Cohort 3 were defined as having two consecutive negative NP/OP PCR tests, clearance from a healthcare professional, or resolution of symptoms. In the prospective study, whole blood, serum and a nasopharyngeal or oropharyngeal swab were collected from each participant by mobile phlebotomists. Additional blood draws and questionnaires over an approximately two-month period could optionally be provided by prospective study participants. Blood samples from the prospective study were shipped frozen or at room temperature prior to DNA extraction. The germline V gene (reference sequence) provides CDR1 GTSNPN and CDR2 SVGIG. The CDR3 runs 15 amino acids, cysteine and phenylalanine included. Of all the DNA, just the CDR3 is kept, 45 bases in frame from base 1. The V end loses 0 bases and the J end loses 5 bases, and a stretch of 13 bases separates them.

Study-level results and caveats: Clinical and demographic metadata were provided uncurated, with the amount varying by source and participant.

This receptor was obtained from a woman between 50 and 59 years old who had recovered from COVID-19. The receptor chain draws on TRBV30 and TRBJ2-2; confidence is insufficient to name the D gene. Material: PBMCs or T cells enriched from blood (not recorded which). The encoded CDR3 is CAWSVTRLGTGELFF. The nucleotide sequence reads TGTGCCTGGAGTGTCACGAGGCTTGGAACCGGGGAGCTGTTTTTT.